This T cell receptor beta chain was sequenced during a study of CD8 T cells in Susac syndrome. The V and J ends lost 2 bases and 0 bases respectively, with 8 bases between them. Looked up from germline, CDR1 is MGHRA and CDR2 is YSYEKL. CDR3 size: 14 residues. Random hexamers served to reverse transcribe roughly 0.45 to 1 ug RNA. MiXCR was run by TCRdb on the immunoSEQ multiplex PCR reads, yielding one entry per CDR3 protein. In the table there are 250,000 to 300,000 distinct CDR3 sequences, 75% to 90% of which are singletons. The chain joins TRBV4-1 to TRBJ2-7, with D unclear. The TCR comes from a human donor with multiple sclerosis. Sequenced: CD8+ T cells from PBMCs. The chain's CDR3 is CASSQMGLSYEQYF. In nucleotides, the CDR3 is TGCGCCAGCAGCCAAATGGGCCTCTCCTACGAGCAGTACTTC.